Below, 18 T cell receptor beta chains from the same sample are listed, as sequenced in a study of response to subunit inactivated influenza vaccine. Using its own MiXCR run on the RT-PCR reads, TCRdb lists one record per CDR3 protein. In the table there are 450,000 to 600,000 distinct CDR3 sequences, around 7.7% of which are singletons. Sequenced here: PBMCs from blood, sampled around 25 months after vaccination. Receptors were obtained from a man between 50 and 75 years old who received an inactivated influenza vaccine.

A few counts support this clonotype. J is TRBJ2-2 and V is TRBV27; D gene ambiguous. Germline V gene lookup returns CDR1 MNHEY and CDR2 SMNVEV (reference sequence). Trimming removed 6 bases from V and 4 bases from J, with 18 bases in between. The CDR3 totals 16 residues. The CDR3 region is CASSPLAVGATGELFF. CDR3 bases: TGTGCCAGCAGCCCCCTGGCGGTCGGCGCCACCGGGGAGCTGTTTTTT.

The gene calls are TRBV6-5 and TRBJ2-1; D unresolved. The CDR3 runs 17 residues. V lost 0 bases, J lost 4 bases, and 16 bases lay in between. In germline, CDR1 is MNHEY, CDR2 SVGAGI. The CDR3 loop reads CASSYSNPAAWYNEQFF. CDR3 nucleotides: TGTGCCAGCAGTTACTCGAACCCCGCAGCCTGGTACAATGAGCAGTTCTTC.

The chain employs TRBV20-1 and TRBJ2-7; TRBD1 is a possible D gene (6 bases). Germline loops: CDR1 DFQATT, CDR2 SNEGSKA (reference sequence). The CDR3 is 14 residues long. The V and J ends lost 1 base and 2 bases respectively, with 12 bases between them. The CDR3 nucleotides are TGCAGTGCTAGAGCGGGACAAAACGCCTACGAGCAGTACTTC. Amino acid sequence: CSARAGQNAYEQYF.

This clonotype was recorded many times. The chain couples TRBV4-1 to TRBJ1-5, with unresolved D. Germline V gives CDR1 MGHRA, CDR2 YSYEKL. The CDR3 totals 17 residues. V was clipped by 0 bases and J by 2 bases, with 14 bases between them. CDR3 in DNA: TGCGCCAGCAGCCAAGACTCCCGGCCATGGGGCAATCAGCCCCAGCATTTT. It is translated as CASSQDSRPWGNQPQHF.

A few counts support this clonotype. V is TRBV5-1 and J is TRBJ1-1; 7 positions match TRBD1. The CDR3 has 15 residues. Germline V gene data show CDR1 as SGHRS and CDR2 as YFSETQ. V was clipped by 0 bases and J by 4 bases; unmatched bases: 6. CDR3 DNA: TGCGCCAGCAGCTTGGGGTCAGGGGGTCCCACTGAAGCTTTCTTT. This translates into CASSLGSGGPTEAFF.

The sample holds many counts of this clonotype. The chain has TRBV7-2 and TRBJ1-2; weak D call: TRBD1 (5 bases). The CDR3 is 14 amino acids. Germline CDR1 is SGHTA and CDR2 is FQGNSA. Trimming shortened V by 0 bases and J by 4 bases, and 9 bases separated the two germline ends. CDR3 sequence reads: CASSLAEGTYGYTF. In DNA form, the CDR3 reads TGTGCCAGCAGCTTAGCCGAAGGGACCTATGGCTACACCTTC.

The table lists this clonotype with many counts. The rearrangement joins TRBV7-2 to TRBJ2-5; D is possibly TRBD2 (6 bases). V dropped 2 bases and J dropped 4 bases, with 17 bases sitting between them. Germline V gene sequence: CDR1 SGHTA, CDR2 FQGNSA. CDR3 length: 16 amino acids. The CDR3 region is CASSLRAPGERETQYF. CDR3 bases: TGTGCCAGCAGCTTAAGGGCCCCGGGAGAGCGAGAGACCCAGTACTTC. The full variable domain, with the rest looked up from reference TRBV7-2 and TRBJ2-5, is GAGVSQSPSNKVTEKGKDVELRCDPISGHTALYWYRQSLGQGLEFLIYFQGNSAPDKSGLPSDRFSAERTGGSVSTLTIQRTQQEDSAVYLCASSLRAPGERETQYFGPGTRLLVL.

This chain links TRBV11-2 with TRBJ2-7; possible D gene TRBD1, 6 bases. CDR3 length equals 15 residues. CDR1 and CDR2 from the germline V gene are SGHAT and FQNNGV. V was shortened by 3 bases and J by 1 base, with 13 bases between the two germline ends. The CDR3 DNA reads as TGTGCCAGCAGCTTCAGTGGGACACAGTCCTACGAGCAGTACTTC. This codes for CASSFSGTQSYEQYF.

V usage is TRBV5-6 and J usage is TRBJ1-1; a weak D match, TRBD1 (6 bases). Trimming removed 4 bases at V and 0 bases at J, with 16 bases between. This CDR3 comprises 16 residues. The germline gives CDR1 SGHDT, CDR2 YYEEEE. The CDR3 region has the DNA TGTGCCAGCAGCCCTGGAGGGGGGACATTGAACACTGAAGCTTTCTTT. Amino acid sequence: CASSPGGGTLNTEAFF.

Written as DNA, the CDR3 is TGTGCCAGCAGGAACAAAAGCGGGAGATACTCTGGGGCCAACGTCCTGACTTTC. Translation gives CASRNKSGRYSGANVLTF. V gene TRBV2 combines with J gene TRBJ2-6; 8 bases are a match to TRBD2. CDR3 size: 18 residues. Looked up from germline, CDR1 is SNHLY and CDR2 is FYNNEI. J was trimmed by 0 bases and V by 6 bases; bases with no gene match: 10.

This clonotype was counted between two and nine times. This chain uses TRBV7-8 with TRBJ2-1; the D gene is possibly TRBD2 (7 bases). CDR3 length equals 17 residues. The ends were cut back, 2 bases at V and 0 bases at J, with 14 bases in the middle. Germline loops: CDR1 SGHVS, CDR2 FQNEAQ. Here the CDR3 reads CASSLRGGHSSYNEQFF. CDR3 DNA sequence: TGTGCCAGCAGCTTAAGGGGGGGCCATTCCTCCTACAATGAGCAGTTCTTC.

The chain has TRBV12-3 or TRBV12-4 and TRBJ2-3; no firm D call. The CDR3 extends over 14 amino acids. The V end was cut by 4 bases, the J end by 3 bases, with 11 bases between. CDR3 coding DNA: TGTGCCAGCAGTTATACCAGAGGTACAGATACGCAGTATTTT. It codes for CASSYTRGTDTQYF.

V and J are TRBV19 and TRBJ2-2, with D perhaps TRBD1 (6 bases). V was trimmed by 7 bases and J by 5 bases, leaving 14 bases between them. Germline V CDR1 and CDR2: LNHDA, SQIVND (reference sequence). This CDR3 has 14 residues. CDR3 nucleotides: TGTGCCAGTAATTCCCCCAGGGGAACCGGGGAGCTGTTTTTT. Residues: CASNSPRGTGELFF.

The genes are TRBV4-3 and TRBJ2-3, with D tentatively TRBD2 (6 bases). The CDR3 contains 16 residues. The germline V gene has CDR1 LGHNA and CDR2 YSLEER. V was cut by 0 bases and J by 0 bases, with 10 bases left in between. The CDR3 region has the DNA TGCGCCAGCAGCCAAGATCTGGGGACTAGCACAGATACGCAGTATTTT. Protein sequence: CASSQDLGTSTDTQYF.

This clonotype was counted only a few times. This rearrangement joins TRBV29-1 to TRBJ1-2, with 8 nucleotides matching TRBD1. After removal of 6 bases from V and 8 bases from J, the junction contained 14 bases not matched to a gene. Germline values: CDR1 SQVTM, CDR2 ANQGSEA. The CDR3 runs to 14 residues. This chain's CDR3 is CSVTRSQGAEGYTF. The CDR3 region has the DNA TGCAGCGTCACTAGGAGTCAGGGGGCTGAGGGCTACACCTTC.

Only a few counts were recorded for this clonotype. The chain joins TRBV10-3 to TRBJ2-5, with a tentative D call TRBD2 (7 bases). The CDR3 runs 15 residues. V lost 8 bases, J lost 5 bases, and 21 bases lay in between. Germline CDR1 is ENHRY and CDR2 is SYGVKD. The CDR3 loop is CAIGVEGGPRETQYF. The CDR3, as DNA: TGTGCCATCGGAGTTGAGGGGGGGCCGCGGGAGACCCAGTACTTC.

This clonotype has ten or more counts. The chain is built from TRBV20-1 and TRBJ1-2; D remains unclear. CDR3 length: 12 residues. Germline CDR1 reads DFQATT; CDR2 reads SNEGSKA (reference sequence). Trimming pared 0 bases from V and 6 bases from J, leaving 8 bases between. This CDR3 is CSARDSVDGYTF. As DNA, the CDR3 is TGCAGTGCTAGAGATTCCGTGGATGGCTACACCTTC.

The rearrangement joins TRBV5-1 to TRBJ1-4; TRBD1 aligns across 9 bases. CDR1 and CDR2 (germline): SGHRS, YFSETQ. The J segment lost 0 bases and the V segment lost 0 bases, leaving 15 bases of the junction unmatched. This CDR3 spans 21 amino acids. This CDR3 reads CASSLGKPGQGLRATNEKLFF. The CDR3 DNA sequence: TGCGCCAGCAGCTTGGGGAAACCGGGACAGGGCTTGAGAGCAACTAATGAAAAACTGTTTTTT.